These 22 T cell receptor beta chains were sequenced from one sample in a study of T-cell reconstitution after alpha-beta-depleted transplantation in children. The authors prepared the TCRbeta library with unique molecular identifiers. Via MiXCR, TCRdb re-called the PCR reads, giving one row per CDR3 protein. The profile covers approximately 430,000 distinct CDR3 sequences, with 16% appearing a single time and less than 30% taken by the ten largest. The sample in question was PBMCs, mostly from graft donor cells, obtained 360 days after TCRalphabeta/CD19-depleted stem cell transplant. The source of these receptors is a boy younger than two who had a stem cell transplant for Wiskott-Aldrich syndrome, so the T cells may come from the graft donor.

The table lists this clonotype with many counts. J is TRBJ2-5 and V is TRBV5-1, with 14 bases aligning to TRBD2. With V trimmed by 3 bases and J by 3 bases, 1 base remained unmatched. The V gene's germline CDR1 is SGHRS and CDR2 YFSETQ. The CDR3 extends over 15 amino acids. CDR3 DNA: TGCGCCAGCAGCTGGGGACTAGCGGGAGAAGAGACCCAGTACTTC. Its protein product is CASSWGLAGEETQYF.

This clonotype was seen a few times. This chain joins TRBV30 and TRBJ2-2; D ambiguous. Germline V lookup: CDR1 GTSNPN, CDR2 SVGIG (reference sequence). The CDR3 is 15 amino acids. With 0 bases removed from V and 4 bases from J, the gap between germline ends came to 12 bases. CDR3 sequence: CAWSVRTRRTGELFF. In nucleotides, the CDR3 is TGTGCCTGGAGTGTACGGACCAGACGCACCGGGGAGCTGTTTTTT.

V is TRBV27 and J is TRBJ2-3; 12 bases are a match to TRBD1. Germline CDR1 and CDR2: MNHEY and SMNVEV (reference sequence). The CDR3 has 17 amino acids. V lost 1 base, J lost 5 bases, and 7 bases stayed unmatched. The CDR3 here is CASSLFRDRGQIDTQYF. CDR3 in DNA: TGTGCCAGCAGTTTATTCCGGGACAGGGGGCAGATAGATACGCAGTATTTT.

In nucleotides, the CDR3 is TGCGCCAGCAGCCTACCGACTAGCGGGGGGGCCAGGCCGCAGTTCTTC. Translated: CASSLPTSGGARPQFF. This sequence joins TRBV4-1 and TRBJ2-1; the match to TRBD2 covers 14 bases. The V gene's germline CDR1 is MGHRA and CDR2 YSYEKL. V lost 4 bases and J lost 12; bases outside the gene matches: 11. The CDR3 runs 16 residues.

V usage is TRBV10-3 and J usage is TRBJ2-5; 11 nucleotides agree with TRBD2. The CDR3 spans 15 residues. J gave up 1 base and V 4 bases, and 2 bases lay outside the gene matches. Germline CDR1 and CDR2: ENHRY and SYGVKD. CDR3 nucleotide sequence: TGTGCCATCAGTGTAGCGGGGGGGCCCCAAGAGACCCAGTACTTC. Its translation: CAISVAGGPQETQYF.

The chain is built from TRBV20-1 and TRBJ2-3, with 8 bases that match TRBD2. This CDR3 has 14 amino acids. V was pared by 5 bases and J by 4 bases, with 8 bases of the junction left unmatched. In germline, CDR1 is DFQATT, CDR2 SNEGSKA (reference sequence). CDR3 loop: CSAPVPGLADTQYF. The DNA for the CDR3 is TGCAGTGCTCCAGTCCCGGGACTAGCAGATACGCAGTATTTT.

The CDR3 spells CATSRQGTTGELFF. CDR3 coding DNA: TGTGCCACCAGCCGACAGGGAACGACCGGGGAGCTGTTTTTT. V gene TRBV15 combines with J gene TRBJ2-2; 7 nucleotides line up with TRBD1. Germline V gene lookup returns CDR1 LNHNV and CDR2 YYDKDF (reference sequence). Losses at the gene ends were 5 bases for V and 5 bases for J; bases not matched to a gene: 5. The CDR3 consists of 14 residues.

This clonotype turned up a few times. The rearrangement joins TRBV24-1 to TRBJ2-6; D gene unclear. The CDR3 runs 15 residues. V lost 3 bases, J lost 4 bases, and 9 bases lay in between. Germline V gene sequence: CDR1 KGHDR, CDR2 SFDVKD. CDR3 loop: CATSDARRGANVLTF. The DNA of the CDR3 is TGTGCCACCAGTGATGCCCGGAGAGGGGCCAACGTCCTGACTTTC.

V usage is TRBV12-3 or TRBV12-4 and J usage is TRBJ2-7; TRBD2 agrees at 8 bases. J gave up 6 bases and V 3 bases, and 7 bases lay outside the gene matches. CDR3 length equals 14 residues. In DNA, the CDR3 is TGTGCCAGCAGTTTTCTCGGGAGGGCCGCCGAGCAGTACTTC. It specifies CASSFLGRAAEQYF.

V usage is TRBV10-3 and J usage is TRBJ1-2, with unresolved D. Trimming left V 4 bases short and J 3 bases short, with 9 bases between. This CDR3 spans 13 amino acids. The germline V gene has CDR1 ENHRY and CDR2 SYGVKD. The CDR3: CAISGGGDYGYTF. Written as DNA, the CDR3 is TGTGCCATCAGTGGGGGAGGTGACTATGGCTACACCTTC.

At least ten counts were recorded for this clonotype. The V call is TRBV12-3 or TRBV12-4, the J call TRBJ1-5; D is undetermined. The CDR3 has 13 amino acids. V shed 3 bases and J shed 0 bases, with 3 bases lying between them. The CDR3 region is CASSFGSNQPQHF. The CDR3 DNA reads TGTGCCAGCAGTTTCGGTAGCAATCAGCCCCAGCATTTT.

This clonotype appeared a few times. The chain joins TRBV10-3 to TRBJ2-1, with 9 bases lining up with TRBD1. The CDR3 consists of 13 residues. CDR1 is ENHRY and CDR2 is SYGVKD in the germline V gene. The junction had 7 bases not matched to a gene; V was cut back by 10 bases and J by 6 bases. DNA for the CDR3: TGTGCCACCTCGGGACAGGGTATCAATGAGCAGTTCTTC. Its protein is CATSGQGINEQFF.

The chain has TRBV19 and TRBJ2-7; D is ambiguous. The CDR3 sequence is 13 residues long. From germline, CDR1 is LNHDA and CDR2 SQIVND (reference sequence). V gave up 3 bases and J gave up 5 bases, with 11 bases separating them. The CDR3 DNA is TGTGCCAGTAGTATCAGGATTCAGAACGAGCAGTACTTC. Protein product: CASSIRIQNEQYF.

The V and J genes are TRBV19 and TRBJ2-1, with D maybe TRBD1 (6 bases). In germline, CDR1 is LNHDA, CDR2 SQIVND (reference sequence). CDR3 length equals 16 residues. Trimming removed 7 bases at V and 2 bases at J, with 18 bases between. CDR3: CASNGYRRGPYNEQFF. In nucleotides, the CDR3 is TGTGCCAGTAATGGTTACCGCAGGGGCCCCTACAATGAGCAGTTCTTC.

This clonotype has only a few counts. The chain is built from TRBV10-3 and TRBJ2-7; 7 bases agree with TRBD1. Germline V gives CDR1 ENHRY, CDR2 SYGVKD. J was trimmed by 3 bases and V by 0 bases; bases with no gene match: 2. The CDR3 has 14 amino acids. For the CDR3, the DNA is TGTGCCATCAGTGAGTCGGCAGGGGGCTACGAGCAGTACTTC. Residues: CAISESAGGYEQYF.

The chain uses TRBV7-2 and TRBJ2-3; 10 nucleotides match TRBD2. After removal of 5 bases from V and 3 bases from J, the junction contained 14 bases not matched to a gene. There are 18 residues in the CDR3. CDR1 and CDR2 (germline): SGHTA, FQGNSA. CDR3 in amino acids: CASSLGLAGVGLTDTQYF. CDR3 DNA: TGTGCCAGCAGCCTTGGGCTAGCGGGAGTGGGGTTAACAGATACGCAGTATTTT.

The J gene is TRBJ2-3, the V gene TRBV20-1; 8 bases line up with TRBD2. Losses at the gene ends were 4 bases for V and 0 bases for J; bases not matched to a gene: 3. This CDR3 has 14 residues. The germline V gene encodes CDR1 DFQATT and CDR2 SNEGSKA (reference sequence). For the CDR3, the DNA is TGCAGTGCTATGCCGGGGGGGAGCACAGATACGCAGTATTTT. This gives the protein CSAMPGGSTDTQYF.

In its sample, this clonotype was seen a few times. CDR3 residues: CASSYGGLEGSYEQYF. CDR3 coding DNA: TGTGCCAGCAGTTACGGGGGACTAGAAGGGTCCTACGAGCAGTACTTC. The chain combines TRBV6-5 with TRBJ2-7; 8 bases are shared with TRBD2. This CDR3 is built from 16 residues. CDR1 is MNHEY and CDR2 is SVGAGI in the germline V gene. The junction had 7 bases not matched to a gene; V was cut back by 2 bases and J by 1 base.

This clonotype has a handful of counts. The gene calls are TRBV10-3 and TRBJ2-5; the match to TRBD2 covers 11 bases. The CDR3 length is 15 residues. The J segment lost 1 base and the V segment lost 6 bases, leaving 4 bases of the junction unmatched. Looked up from germline, CDR1 is ENHRY and CDR2 is SYGVKD. The CDR3 is CAISGTSGLQETQYF. The CDR3, as DNA: TGTGCCATCAGCGGGACTAGCGGCCTCCAAGAGACCCAGTACTTC.

This clonotype has more than one count but fewer than ten. The chain carries TRBV6-5 and TRBJ2-3; tentatively, D is TRBD2 (7 bases). This CDR3 spans 14 amino acids. V dropped 2 bases and J dropped 4 bases, with 10 bases sitting between them. Germline-derived CDR1 and CDR2 are MNHEY and SVGAGI. The CDR3 region is CASSYGGASDTQYF. CDR3 bases: TGTGCCAGCAGTTACGGGGGGGCGTCAGATACGCAGTATTTT.

Here the CDR3 DNA reads TGCGCCAGCAGCTTGGCACTAGGGCGTGAGGATACGCAGTATTTT. Protein sequence: CASSLALGREDTQYF. This rearrangement joins TRBV5-1 to TRBJ2-3; D is perhaps TRBD2 (5 bases). V shed 0 bases and J shed 6 bases, with 14 bases lying between them. The germline CDR1 and CDR2 sequences are SGHRS and YFSETQ. This CDR3 contains 15 residues.

This chain links TRBV5-1 with TRBJ2-7; 7 bases map to TRBD2. The germline V gene has CDR1 SGHRS and CDR2 YFSETQ. CDR3 length: 14 amino acids. The trim removed 1 base at V and 4 bases at J, leaving 5 bases unmatched. The CDR3 protein is CASSLLLAPYEQYF. CDR3 DNA sequence: TGCGCCAGCAGCTTGCTACTAGCGCCTTACGAGCAGTACTTC.